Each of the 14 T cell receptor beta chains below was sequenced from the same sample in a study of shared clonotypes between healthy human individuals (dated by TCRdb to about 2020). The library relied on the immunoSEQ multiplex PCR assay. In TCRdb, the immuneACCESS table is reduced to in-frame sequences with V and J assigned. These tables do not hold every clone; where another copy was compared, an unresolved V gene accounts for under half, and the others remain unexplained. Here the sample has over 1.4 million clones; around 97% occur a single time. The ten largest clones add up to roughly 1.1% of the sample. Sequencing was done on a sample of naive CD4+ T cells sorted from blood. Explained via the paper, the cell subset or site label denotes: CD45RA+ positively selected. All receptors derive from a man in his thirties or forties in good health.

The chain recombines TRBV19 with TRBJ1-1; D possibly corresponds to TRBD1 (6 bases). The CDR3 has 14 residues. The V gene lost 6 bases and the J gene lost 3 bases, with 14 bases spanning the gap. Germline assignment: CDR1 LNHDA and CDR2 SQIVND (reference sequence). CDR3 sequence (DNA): TGTGCCAGTAGGGGCAGGGGTGAGCACACTGAAGCTTTCTTT. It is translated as CASRGRGEHTEAFF.

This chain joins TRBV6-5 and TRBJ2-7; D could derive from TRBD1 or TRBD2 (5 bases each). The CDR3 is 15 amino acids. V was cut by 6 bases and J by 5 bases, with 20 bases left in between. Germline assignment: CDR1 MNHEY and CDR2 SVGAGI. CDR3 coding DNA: TGTGCCAGCAGGACGGGACGGTCGGTTGGCAACGAGCAGTACTTC. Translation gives CASRTGRSVGNEQYF.

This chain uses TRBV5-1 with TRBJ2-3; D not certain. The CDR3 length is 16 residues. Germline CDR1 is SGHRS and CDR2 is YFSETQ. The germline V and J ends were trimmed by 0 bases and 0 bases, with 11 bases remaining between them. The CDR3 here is CASSLARRSSTDTQYF. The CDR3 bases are TGCGCCAGCAGCTTGGCACGGAGATCTAGCACAGATACGCAGTATTTT.

In DNA, the CDR3 is TGCGCCAGCAAGAAAGAAAACCCGAACACCGGGGAGCTGTTTTTT. Its protein is CASKKENPNTGELFF. J is TRBJ2-2 and V is TRBV10-2; D call uncertain. Trimming took off 7 bases at V and 0 bases at J, with 12 bases between the two ends. CDR1 WSHSY and CDR2 SAAADI come from the germline V gene. The CDR3 is 15 residues long.

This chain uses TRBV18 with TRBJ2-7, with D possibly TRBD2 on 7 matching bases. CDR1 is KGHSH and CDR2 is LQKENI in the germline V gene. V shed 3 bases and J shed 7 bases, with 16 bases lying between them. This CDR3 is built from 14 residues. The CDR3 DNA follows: TGTGCCAGCTCACCCATGGGGGCGGGAGTGGAGCAGTACTTC. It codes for CASSPMGAGVEQYF.

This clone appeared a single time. CDR3 DNA sequence: TGTGCCAGCAGCCTGGGACTAGCGGGAGAGGATACGCAGTATTTT. Its translation is CASSLGLAGEDTQYF. This rearrangement joins TRBV9 to TRBJ2-3; 14 bases are a match to TRBD2. Germline-derived CDR1 and CDR2 are SGDLS and YYNGEE. There are 15 residues in the CDR3. Germline trimming cut 4 bases from V and 6 bases from J; bases unmatched to any gene: 4. Based on the CDR3 plus reference TRBV9 and TRBJ2-3, the full variable domain is DSGVTQTPKHLITATGQRVTLRCSPRSGDLSVYWYQQSLDQGLQFLIQYYNGEERAKGNILERFSAQQFPDLHSELNLSSLELGDSALYFCASSLGLAGEDTQYFGPGTRLTVL.

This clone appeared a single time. The CDR3, as DNA: TGTGCCAGCAGTGTATCCCAGCCCGCTGGCTACACCTTC. This translates into CASSVSQPAGYTF. This chain uses TRBV2 with TRBJ1-2; D is uncertain. This CDR3 region has 13 residues. Germline lookup yields CDR1 SNHLY and CDR2 FYNNEI. V gave up 4 bases and J gave up 7 bases, with 13 bases separating them.

The CDR3: CASSFMSGEQFF. For the CDR3, the DNA is TGTGCCAGCAGTTTCATGAGCGGTGAGCAGTTCTTC. This chain joins TRBV28 and TRBJ2-1, with D perhaps TRBD2 (5 bases). The ends were cut back, 3 bases at V and 9 bases at J, with 9 bases in the middle. Per the germline V gene, CDR1 is MDHEN and CDR2 is SYDVKM. The CDR3 has 12 residues. The full variable domain, rest sourced from reference TRBV28 and TRBJ2-1, is DVKVTQSSRYLVKRTGEKVFLECVQDMDHENMFWYRQDPGLGLRLIYFSYDVKMKEKGDIPEGYSVSREKKERFSLILESASTNQTSMYLCASSFMSGEQFFGPGTRLTVL.

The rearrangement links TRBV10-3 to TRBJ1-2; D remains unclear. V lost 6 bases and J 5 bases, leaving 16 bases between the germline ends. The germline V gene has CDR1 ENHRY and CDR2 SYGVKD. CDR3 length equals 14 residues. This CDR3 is CAISTPGEGYGYTF. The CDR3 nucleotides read TGTGCCATCAGCACACCGGGAGAAGGGTATGGCTACACCTTC.

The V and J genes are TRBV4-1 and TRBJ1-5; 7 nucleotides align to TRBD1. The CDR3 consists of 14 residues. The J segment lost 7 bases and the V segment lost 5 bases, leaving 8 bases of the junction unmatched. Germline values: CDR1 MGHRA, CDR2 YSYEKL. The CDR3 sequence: CASSERQGGQPQHF. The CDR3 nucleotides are TGCGCCAGCAGCGAAAGACAGGGAGGCCAGCCCCAGCATTTT.

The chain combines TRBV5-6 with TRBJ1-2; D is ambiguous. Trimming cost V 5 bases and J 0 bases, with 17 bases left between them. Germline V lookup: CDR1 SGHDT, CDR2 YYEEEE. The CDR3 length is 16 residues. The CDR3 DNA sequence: TGTGCCAGCAGGATGCGGGTGTTAGGCGCTAACTATGGCTACACCTTC. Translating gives CASRMRVLGANYGYTF.

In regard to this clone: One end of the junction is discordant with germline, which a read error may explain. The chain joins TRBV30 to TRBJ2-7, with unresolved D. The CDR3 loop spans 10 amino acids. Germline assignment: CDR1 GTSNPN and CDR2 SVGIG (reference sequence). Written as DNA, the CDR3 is TGCGCAGTGCGGTACTACGAGCAGTACTTC. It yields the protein CAVRYYEQYF.

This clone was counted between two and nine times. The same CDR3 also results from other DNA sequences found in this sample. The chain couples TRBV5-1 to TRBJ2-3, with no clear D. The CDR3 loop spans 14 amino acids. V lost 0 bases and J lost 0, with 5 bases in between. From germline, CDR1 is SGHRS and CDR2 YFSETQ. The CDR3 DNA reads TGCGCCAGCAGCTTGGGCGGAAGCACAGATACGCAGTATTTT. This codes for CASSLGGSTDTQYF.

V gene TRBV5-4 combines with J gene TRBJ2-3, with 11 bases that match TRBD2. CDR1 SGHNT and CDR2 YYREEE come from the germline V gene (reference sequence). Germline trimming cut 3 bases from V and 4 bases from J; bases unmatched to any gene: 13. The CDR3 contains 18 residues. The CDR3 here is CASSSRITLAGAADTQYF. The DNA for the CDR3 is TGTGCCAGCAGCTCCAGGATAACACTAGCGGGAGCTGCAGATACGCAGTATTTT. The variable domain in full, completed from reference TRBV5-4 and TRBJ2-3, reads ETGVTQSPTHLIKTRGQQVTLRCSSQSGHNTVSWYQQALGQGPQFIFQYYREEENGRGNFPPRFSGLQFPNYSSELNVNALELDDSALYLCASSSRITLAGAADTQYFGPGTRLTVL.